This T cell receptor beta chain was recorded in a study of OX40 agonist ivuxolimab in advanced cancers. About the research overall: Head and neck, renal cell, melanoma or hepatocellular carcinoma were the cancers that dose-escalation patients had.

This clone has just a few counts. Its antigen remains unknown. One end of the junction is discordant with germline, which a read error may explain. The CDR3 loop spans 14 amino acids. CDR1 is SSHAT and CDR2 is FNYEAQ in the germline V gene (reference sequence). Whole-study results and caveats: Low levels of normalized T-cell clonal expansion also appeared in some nonresponders. Undetermined was the antigen specificity of the expanded peripheral T cells.

The data were produced by immunoSEQ multiplex PCR, yet TCRdb's version contains in-frame clones alone and is incomplete. The data show 78,000 or so clones, roughly 90% seen once. The clonotype originates from an adult with an advanced solid tumor such as melanoma, head and neck, liver or kidney cancer. This chain uses TRBV7-7 with TRBJ2-2; TRBD1 matches at 7 bases. The sample consisted of CD4+ or CD8+ T cells sorted from blood, taken in a trial of the OX40 agonist ivuxolimab. For the CDR3, the DNA is TGTGCTAGCAGCCTAACACAGGGGACCGGGGAGCTGTTTTTT. The encoded protein is CASSLTQGTGELFF.